This is a list of T cell receptor beta chains from one sample in a study of T cell responses to AZD1222 COVID-19 vaccine. Sequencing used immunoSEQ multiplex PCR; TCRdb keeps in-frame clones, though not all of them. The sample has 150,000 to 200,000 clones; about 90% are singletons. The sample was peripheral blood, taken 28 days after the second AZD1222 dose. The receptors here all came from an adult who received the AZD1222 COVID-19 vaccine. CDR3s include the opening cysteine and the closing phenylalanine or tryptophan. The order of the fields is clone size, V gene, D gene, J gene, CDR3 DNA, CDR3 protein. A D gene is named only where the DNA matches it firmly. Expanded clones get a size class; other rows say once, few or many, or leave the size out.

-,TRBV28,-,TRBJ2-7,TGTGCCAGCCTTTACTCGAAGCCGGGAGCCTACGAGCAGTACTTC,CASLYSKPGAYEQYF
-,TRBV6-5,-,TRBJ2-3,TGTGCCAGCGGCGGACGGACCACTAGCACAGATACGCAGTATTTT,CASGGRTTSTDTQYF
once,TRBV10-2,-,TRBJ2-6,TGCGCCGCGGAGGAACGGGGGGCCAACGTCCTGACTTTC,CAAEERGANVLTF
-,TRBV27,-,TRBJ1-1,TGTGCCAGCACGTCGGGGAACGGGCACACTGAAGCTTTCTTT,CASTSGNGHTEAFF
-,TRBV6-5,TRBD1,TRBJ2-7,TGTGCCAGCATACGGGGACAGGGATACGAGCAGTACTTC,CASIRGQGYEQYF
once,TRBV6-1,-,TRBJ2-3,TGTGCCAGCAGTGAAGGGGCCCCAGATACGCAGTATTTT,CASSEGAPDTQYF
-,TRBV5-1,-,TRBJ1-1,TGCGCCAGCAGCTACCGGACTAAGAGGGTTGTGACCACTGAAGCTTTCTTT,CASSYRTKRVVTTEAFF
-,TRBV30,-,TRBJ1-4,TGTGCCTGGAGTGACGCGGGACATTTTCGTATCGGTAACGAAAAACTGTTTTTT,CAWSDAGHFRIGNEKLFF
-,TRBV2,-,TRBJ2-5,TGTGCCAGCAGTGCCAGGGGGGGTACGGAAGAGACCCAGTACTTC,CASSARGGTEETQYF
-,TRBV9,TRBD1,TRBJ1-2,TGTGCCAGCAGCGCGGGACAGGGGAAGGATGGCTACACCTTC,CASSAGQGKDGYTF
once,TRBV28,-,TRBJ1-1,TGTGCCAGCAGTTTAGTCGGGGGTGGTGCTTTCTTT,CASSLVGGGAFF
-,TRBV11-1,TRBD2,TRBJ2-5,TGTGCCACCACCGCCGGGACTCTAGCGGGGGGAGAGACCCAGTACTTC,CATTAGTLAGGETQYF
-,TRBV11-2,-,TRBJ1-1,TGTGCCAGCAGCTTAGATAGAATCGGCACTGAAGCTTTCTTT,CASSLDRIGTEAFF
-,TRBV5-4,-,TRBJ1-4,TGTGCCAGCAGCTTGAACAGCGAAAAACTGTTTTTT,CASSLNSEKLFF
-,TRBV5-1,-,TRBJ2-7,TGCGCCAGCAGCGGGGAGGACAGATACGAGCAGTACTTC,CASSGEDRYEQYF
-,TRBV15,TRBD2,TRBJ2-1,TGTGCCACCAGCAGAGTCCGGGGGGTCAATGAGCAGTTCTTC,CATSRVRGVNEQFF
-,TRBV15,TRBD2,TRBJ2-3,TGTGCCACCAGCGGACCCATCTCGGAGCGGGGGACCACAGATACGCAGTATTTT,CATSGPISERGTTDTQYF
-,TRBV30,-,TRBJ1-6,TGTGCCTGGACCCCCCAGGGGAATTCACCCCTCCACTTT,CAWTPQGNSPLHF
-,TRBV2,TRBD2,TRBJ2-5,TGTGCCAGCAGGGGGCCCTCTAGCGGGGGCCAAGAGACCCAGTACTTC,CASRGPSSGGQETQYF
-,TRBV2,-,TRBJ1-1,TGTGCCAGCAGGGGCAGAATCCTGAACACTGAAGCTTTCTTT,CASRGRILNTEAFF
-,TRBV5-6,-,TRBJ2-5,TGTGCCAGCAGCATCCAAGAGACCCAGTACTTC,CASSIQETQYF
-,TRBV7-9,TRBD1,TRBJ1-4,TGTGCCAGCAGCCGCAGGGGGGATCCTAATGAAAAACTGTTTTTT,CASSRRGDPNEKLFF
-,TRBV20-1,-,TRBJ1-5,TGCAGTGCGGGGGGAAGTCAGCCCCAGCATTTT,CSAGGSQPQHF
-,TRBV6-5,-,TRBJ2-5,TGTGCCAGCCGTCTCCAAGACGGCCAAGAGACCCAGTACTTC,CASRLQDGQETQYF
-,TRBV19,-,TRBJ1-3,TGTGCCGTGGGATTCTCTGGAAACACCATATATTTT,CAVGFSGNTIYF
-,TRBV30,-,TRBJ2-3,TGTGCCTGGAGTACTAGCCTCTTTGCAGATACGCAGTATTTT,CAWSTSLFADTQYF
-,TRBV3-1/TRBV3-2,TRBD2,TRBJ2-7,TGTGCCAGCAGCCAAGGGGGAGGGACTATCTACGAGCAGTACTTC,CASSQGGGTIYEQYF
-,TRBV29-1,-,TRBJ1-2,TGCAGCGCACAGGAGGCCTATGGCTACACCTTC,CSAQEAYGYTF
-,TRBV7-7,-,TRBJ2-2,TGTGCTAGCAGCTTTAACAGGAGGGAGAACACCGGGGAGCTGTTTTTT,CASSFNRRENTGELFF
-,TRBV28,-,TRBJ2-4,TGTGCCAACTGTGGAGTGGCCAAAAACATTCAGTACTTC,CANCGVAKNIQYF
once,TRBV30,-,TRBJ1-6,TGTGCCTGTGTTGACAGGCGTTATAATTCACCCCTCCACTTT,CACVDRRYNSPLHF
once,TRBV6-1,-,TRBJ1-5,TGTGCCAGCAGTGAAGGTCTCAGAACCTATAGCAATCAGCCCCAGCATTTT,CASSEGLRTYSNQPQHF
-,TRBV7-2,TRBD1,TRBJ1-3,TGTGCCAGCAGCCCAACAGGGGTCTCTGGAAACACCATATATTTT,CASSPTGVSGNTIYF
-,TRBV4-3,TRBD1,TRBJ2-7,TGCGCCAGCAGCTACTCCGGGACAGGGGAATCCTACGAGCAGTACTTC,CASSYSGTGESYEQYF
-,TRBV6-5,-,TRBJ1-4,TGTGCCAGCAGCAGTTTCCAAGATGGGGAAAAACTGTTTTTT,CASSSFQDGEKLFF
-,TRBV4-1,TRBD1,TRBJ1-1,TGCGCCAGCAGCCAAGGGACAGGGCTCAATAATGAAGCTTTCTTT,CASSQGTGLNNEAFF
-,TRBV6-2/TRBV6-3,-,TRBJ1-4,TGTGCCAGCAGTTGGACCGATGAAAAACTGTTTTTT,CASSWTDEKLFF
-,TRBV19,TRBD1,TRBJ1-5,TGTGCCAGCTCGGGGACAGGGGGCAGTCAGCCCCAGCATTTT,CASSGTGGSQPQHF
-,TRBV11-2,-,TRBJ1-1,TGTGCCAGCAGCGTATACAGGAGGGCAGGGACTGAAGCTTTCTTT,CASSVYRRAGTEAFF
once,TRBV7-9,-,TRBJ1-3,TGTGCCAGCAGCCCACAGGGCAACTCTGGAAACACCATATATTTT,CASSPQGNSGNTIYF
few,TRBV6-1,-,TRBJ1-2,TGTGCCAGCAGTGAAGCGTTAGAGGGTCACGGCTACACCTTC,CASSEALEGHGYTF
-,TRBV7-9,-,TRBJ1-3,TGTGCCAGCAGCGACGGACAGTCGGACGTTAACACCATATATTTT,CASSDGQSDVNTIYF
-,TRBV18,TRBD1,TRBJ1-1,TGTGCCAGCTCACCAGGTAACAGGGGGTACACTGAAGCTTTCTTT,CASSPGNRGYTEAFF
once,TRBV14,-,TRBJ2-1,TGTGCCAGCAGCCGACAGGATGCCTACAATGAGCAGTTCTTC,CASSRQDAYNEQFF
-,TRBV19,TRBD1,TRBJ1-2,TGTGCCAGTAGCCCTGGGACAGGCGGCCTCCACACCTTC,CASSPGTGGLHTF
-,TRBV12-5,-,TRBJ1-1,TGTGCTAGTGTGGCCCCAATGAACACTGAAGCTTTCTTT,CASVAPMNTEAFF
-,TRBV5-6,-,TRBJ1-1,TGTGCCAGCAGCTTGTGGGGTCAGTCGAGAGAAGCTTTCTTT,CASSLWGQSREAFF
-,TRBV25-1,-,TRBJ1-1,TGTGCCAGCAGTTCAGCCCTGAACACTGAAGCTTTCTTT,CASSSALNTEAFF
-,TRBV6-6,-,TRBJ1-2,TGTGCCAGCAGTTTGGACAGCAACTATGGCTACACCTTC,CASSLDSNYGYTF
-,TRBV5-1,TRBD1,TRBJ1-2,TGCGCCAGCAGCTTGGAACAGGGGGCCAACTATGGCTACACCTTC,CASSLEQGANYGYTF
-,TRBV6-1,-,TRBJ1-3,TGTGCCAGCAGTGAAAGCGGGACACAAACTGGAAACACCATATATTTT,CASSESGTQTGNTIYF
-,TRBV11-2,-,TRBJ1-1,TGTGCCAGCAGCTTTACGGGGGGCCGGGACACTGAAGCTTTCTTT,CASSFTGGRDTEAFF
-,TRBV12-3/TRBV12-4,-,TRBJ1-3,TGTGCCAGCAGTTATACAGGGAGAAACACCATATATTTT,CASSYTGRNTIYF